This T cell receptor (beta chain) was recovered during a study of cytomegalovirus exposure and HLA in healthy donors. This clone was found a few times. The antigen is not known. Broader study findings: A later analysis found that most CMV-associated TCR beta chains appeared HLA-restricted. Usually a TCR sequence was rare, but some public TCRs were found in many donors.

Donors sampled were nominally healthy, though unrecorded immune exposures were likely. The CDR3 has 15 amino acids. The germline V gene has CDR1 ENHRY and CDR2 SYGVKD. With 7 bases clipped from V and 2 bases from J, the junction kept 8 bases outside the gene matches. Amplification used 60 Vbeta primers and 13 Jbeta primers. Clones were sequenced by immunoSEQ multiplex PCR, and TCRdb holds only the in-frame ones, with some missing. The sample shows approximately 97,000 clones, 80% to 85% of them seen only once. The TCR comes from a woman aged 70-85 years in good health and CMV-seropositive. This chain links TRBV10-3 with TRBJ2-5; TRBD2 matches 9 bases. Sequenced sample: PBMCs. The CDR3 nucleotides are TGTGCCATCATGGAGTCGAGCGGGGGGCAAGAGACCCAGTACTTC. This sequence encodes CAIMESSGGQETQYF.